This T cell receptor beta chain was recorded in a study of blood T cell repertoires in COVID-19 (dated by TCRdb to 2020 to 2022). Turning to the overall study: Collaborator samples came from the United States, Italy and Spain and covered acute and convalescent phases of COVID-19. The prospective study material was composed of cDNA or gDNA derived from T cells, B-cell-depleted T cells, or PBMCs. The dataset comprised deeply sampled blood TCRbeta repertoires from subjects exposed to, actively infected with, or recovered from COVID-19. The repertoires were made available in a free public database intended to serve as a resource for research on the immune response to SARS-CoV-2. The samples were drawn from the first 160 participants of the ongoing ImmuneRACE study and from over a thousand subjects provided by 6 global collaborators. Sample metadata almost always included a de-identified subject ID, COVID-19 status, age in years and sex. Where available, HLA class I and class II types were obtained from metadata supplied by the sample provider rather than from assay-based typing.

The paper's findings and limits, for the study overall: The quantity of clinical and demographic metadata differed by source and by participant and was supplied without curation.

Comments on this clone: Its target antigen remains unknown. Qualities for individual bases were not recorded, and no much larger clone is one base off.

In Seattle, one collaborating source enrolled patients while the infection was active and tracked those patients longitudinally over the course of disease. Collaborating institutions collected whole blood in K2EDTA tubes following their own protocols. Collaborator samples were shipped for TCRbeta analysis as frozen whole blood, isolated PBMCs, or DNA extracted from either sample type. TCRbeta CDR3 regions were amplified from genomic DNA by means of the immunoSEQ Assay, a bias-controlled multiplex PCR. The study's own analysis went as follows. The number of nucleated cells in each sample was estimated from the amplification of reference gene primers within the assay. To quantify the absolute abundance of each unique TCRbeta CDR3 rearrangement, sequence reads were collapsed and filtered. For each sample, productive Simpson clonality was calculated as the square root of Simpson's diversity index over productive rearrangements. TCRdb obtained this table from immuneACCESS and retained in-frame rearrangements with V and J assigned. These tables miss some clones; where compared with another copy, unresolved V genes account for less than half of the shortfall, and the remainder is unexplained. V and J calls and clone size come straight from that table; D and trimming were deduced from the DNA. Recorded for this sample are roughly 280,000 clones; roughly 86% of them occurred a single time. The top ten constitute 5.2% of the sample.

From the germline V gene (reference sequence), CDR1 is LNHDA and CDR2 is SQIVND. Trimming accounts for 3 bases at V and 6 bases at J, while the number of junction bases matched to no gene is 18. From the cysteine through the phenylalanine, the CDR3 covers 20 amino acids. Only CDR3 DNA remains: 60 bases, in frame from the first base. This TCR came from a woman aged 55-70 years with COVID-19, enrolled during active disease. The rearranged chain carries TRBV19 and TRBJ2-1; a stretch of 12 junction bases matches TRBD2. The sequenced sample was peripheral blood. The DNA sequence is TGTGCCAGTAGTATTTCCGGGGCTAGCGGGAGGGCCAGACTGAGCAATGAGCAGTTCTTC. It translates as CASSISGASGRARLSNEQFF.